This passage covers 22 T cell receptor beta chains from one sample sequenced in a study of T cell changes during pregnancy in multiple sclerosis. Clones were sequenced by immunoSEQ multiplex PCR, and TCRdb holds only the in-frame ones, with some missing. The table has tens of thousands of clones, 80% to 95% seen once. This specimen was peripheral blood, taken in the third trimester of pregnancy. These receptors were taken from a female donor with multiple sclerosis, enrolled in a pregnancy study.

This clone came up once. This chain uses TRBV7-9 with TRBJ1-2; D ambiguous. Trimming left V 1 base short and J 4 bases short, with 10 bases between. Germline CDR1 reads SEHNR; CDR2 reads FQNEAQ (reference sequence). CDR3 length: 14 amino acids. CDR3 bases: TGTGCCAGCAGCTTAGAGTCCCAGATCTATGGCTACACCTTC. It encodes CASSLESQIYGYTF. The entire variable domain, with the rest obtained from reference TRBV7-9 and TRBJ1-2, is as follows: DTGVSQNPRHKITKRGQNVTFRCDPISEHNRLYWYRQTLGQGPEFLTYFQNEAQLEKSRLLSDRFSAERPKGSFSTLEIQRTEQGDSAMYLCASSLESQIYGYTFGSGTRLTVV.

In nucleotides, the CDR3 is TGTGCCAGCAGCTTGGCCGGGACAGGCGAAGCTTTCTTT. This translates into CASSLAGTGEAFF. V is TRBV5-4 and J is TRBJ1-1; 8 bases align to TRBD1. The CDR3 consists of 13 residues. V lost 0 bases and J lost 8; bases outside the gene matches: 3. CDR1 SGHNT and CDR2 YYREEE come from the germline V gene (reference sequence). The full variable domain, rest sourced from reference TRBV5-4 and TRBJ1-1, is ETGVTQSPTHLIKTRGQQVTLRCSSQSGHNTVSWYQQALGQGPQFIFQYYREEENGRGNFPPRFSGLQFPNYSSELNVNALELDDSALYLCASSLAGTGEAFFGQGTRLTVV.

This chain's CDR3 is CASSQVSDGTGSYNEQFF. CDR3 coding DNA: TGTGCCAGCAGCCAAGTCTCGGACGGGACAGGCTCCTACAATGAGCAGTTCTTC. The chain uses TRBV14 and TRBJ2-1, with 8 nucleotides matching TRBD1. Trimming took 1 base from V and 0 from J; bases not matched to a gene: 8. The CDR3 contains 18 residues. Germline assignment: CDR1 SGHDN and CDR2 FVKESK. The whole variable domain, filled in from reference TRBV14 and TRBJ2-1, reads EAGVTQFPSHSVIEKGQTVTLRCDPISGHDNLYWYRRVMGKEIKFLLHFVKESKQDESGMPNNRFLAERTGGTYSTLKVQPAELEDSGVYFCASSQVSDGTGSYNEQFFGPGTRLTVL.

V is TRBV27 and J is TRBJ2-7; 13 bases match TRBD2. Germline V gives CDR1 MNHEY, CDR2 SMNVEV (reference sequence). The CDR3 runs to 16 residues. Trimming at V came to 4 bases and at J to 6 bases, leaving 9 bases not matched to a gene. The CDR3 region has the DNA TGTGCCAGCAGTTCCCCCGGGACTAGCGGGAAGGTCGAGCAGTACTTC. It is translated as CASSSPGTSGKVEQYF.

The chain combines TRBV9 with TRBJ2-3; TRBD2 agrees at 11 bases. CDR3 length equals 17 residues. Looked up from germline, CDR1 is SGDLS and CDR2 is YYNGEE. Trimming removed 0 bases from V and 6 bases from J; junction bases left unmatched: 9. The CDR3 protein is CASSVGLAGGLVDTQYF. The CDR3 DNA reads TGTGCCAGCAGCGTAGGTTTAGCGGGAGGGCTGGTGGATACGCAGTATTTT.

The rearrangement uses TRBV30 and TRBJ2-3; 7 nucleotides match TRBD2. Per the germline V gene, CDR1 is GTSNPN and CDR2 is SVGIG (reference sequence). After removal of 0 bases from V and 5 bases from J, the junction contained 8 bases not matched to a gene. This CDR3 has 15 residues. The CDR3 loop is CAWSVGAGGGDTQYF. The DNA of the CDR3 is TGTGCCTGGAGTGTAGGGGCAGGCGGGGGAGATACGCAGTATTTT.

The CDR3 spells CASSPGQNSGNTIYF. The CDR3 coding sequence is TGTGCCAGCAGCCCAGGACAGAACTCTGGAAACACCATATATTTT. The chain combines TRBV7-9 with TRBJ1-3; weak D call: TRBD1 (6 bases). The CDR3 extends over 15 amino acids. CDR1 is SEHNR and CDR2 is FQNEAQ in the germline V gene (reference sequence). Between the trimmed V and J ends, which lost 5 bases and 0 bases, there was a span of 11 bases.

The chain uses TRBV4-3 and TRBJ2-7; D is unresolved. The length of the CDR3 is 15 residues. Germline V gene sequence: CDR1 LGHNA, CDR2 YSLEER. With 1 base removed from V and 2 bases from J, the gap between germline ends came to 12 bases. The CDR3 sequence: CASSQAVEAPYEQYF. The CDR3 DNA reads TGCGCCAGCAGCCAAGCGGTAGAGGCCCCCTACGAGCAGTACTTC.

This chain links TRBV28 with TRBJ2-1, with 7 bases identical to TRBD2. The germline CDR1 and CDR2 sequences are MDHEN and SYDVKM. J gave up 4 bases and V 7 bases, and 7 bases lay outside the gene matches. This CDR3 has 14 amino acids. The CDR3, as DNA: TGTGCCAGCAACCCCACTAGCGTATACAATGAGCAGTTCTTC. As protein: CASNPTSVYNEQFF.

CDR3 protein: CASSSTSGSSYEQYF. CDR3 DNA sequence: TGTGCCAGCTCAAGTACTAGCGGGAGCTCCTACGAGCAGTACTTC. The rearrangement joins TRBV18 to TRBJ2-7; 11 positions agree with TRBD2. V shed 5 bases, J shed 0 bases, and the junction held 3 bases outside the gene matches. The germline gives CDR1 KGHSH, CDR2 LQKENI. This CDR3 has 15 residues. The complete variable domain, with remaining parts taken from reference TRBV18 and TRBJ2-7, reads NAGVMQNPRHLVRRRGQEARLRCSPMKGHSHVYWYRQLPEEGLKFMVYLQKENIIDESGMPKERFSAEFPKEGPSILRIQQVVRGDSAAYFCASSSTSGSSYEQYFGPGTRLTVT.

The chain joins TRBV20-1 to TRBJ2-7; D uncertain. This CDR3 is 10 amino acids long. The germline CDR1 and CDR2 sequences are DFQATT and SNEGSKA (reference sequence). Trimming pared 8 bases from V and 2 bases from J, leaving 7 bases between. CDR3 sequence reads: CSSETYEQYF. As DNA, the CDR3 is TGCAGTTCGGAGACCTACGAGCAGTACTTC.

The chain is built from TRBV19 and TRBJ2-1, with 9 bases that match TRBD2. The ends lost 3 bases at V and 9 bases at J; junction bases unmatched: 9. The germline gives CDR1 LNHDA, CDR2 SQIVND (reference sequence). This CDR3 has 15 amino acids. CDR3 sequence (DNA): TGTGCCAGTAGTATCGGGACTAGCCCCCATCGTGAGCAGTTCTTC. Protein sequence: CASSIGTSPHREQFF.

The V and J genes are TRBV14 and TRBJ2-7; D gene ambiguous. The ends were cut back, 3 bases at V and 3 bases at J, with 6 bases in the middle. This CDR3 contains 12 residues. Germline CDR1 and CDR2: SGHDN and FVKESK. CDR3 protein: CASSQGLYEQYF. CDR3 bases: TGTGCCAGCAGCCAGGGCCTCTACGAGCAGTACTTC.

The CDR3 sequence is CASSSSQGARTEAFF. As DNA, the CDR3 is TGTGCCAGCAGTTCATCACAGGGGGCTCGGACTGAAGCTTTCTTT. The genes are TRBV27 and TRBJ1-1; 9 bases align to TRBD1. Unmatched junction bases numbered 8, after V lost 4 bases and J lost 5 bases. The V gene's germline CDR1 is MNHEY and CDR2 SMNVEV (reference sequence). The CDR3 is 15 amino acids.

The V and J genes are TRBV2 and TRBJ2-7; 14 nucleotides match TRBD2. Trimming took 7 bases from V and 6 from J; bases not matched to a gene: 5. The CDR3 sequence is 14 residues long. The germline V gene encodes CDR1 SNHLY and CDR2 FYNNEI. CDR3 sequence: CASIGLAGGPEQYF. The CDR3, as DNA: TGTGCCAGCATCGGACTAGCGGGAGGTCCCGAGCAGTACTTC.

The rearrangement joins TRBV5-4 to TRBJ1-1; 7 bases map to TRBD1. Trimming removed 6 bases from V and 0 bases from J; junction bases left unmatched: 5. This CDR3 comprises 14 residues. Germline CDR1 SGHNT, CDR2 YYREEE (reference sequence). CDR3 in amino acids: CASIRQGMNTEAFF. The CDR3 DNA reads TGTGCCAGCATTAGACAGGGTATGAACACTGAAGCTTTCTTT.

This chain links TRBV19 with TRBJ1-5, with D maybe TRBD1 (5 bases). Germline CDR1 reads LNHDA; CDR2 reads SQIVND (reference sequence). The V and J ends lost 9 bases and 3 bases respectively, with 15 bases between them. This CDR3 has 14 amino acids. This chain's CDR3 is CASRWGVDNQPQHF. DNA of the CDR3: TGTGCCAGCCGATGGGGGGTGGACAATCAGCCCCAGCATTTT.

The CDR3 loop is CASSFRLAGGRTGELFF. The CDR3 coding sequence is TGTGCCAGCAGCTTCCGACTAGCGGGAGGGCGCACCGGGGAGCTGTTTTTT. The rearrangement uses TRBV7-2 and TRBJ2-2; 14 bases match TRBD2. Per germline, CDR1 SGHTA and CDR2 FQGNSA. The CDR3 runs to 17 residues. Losses at the gene ends were 3 bases for V and 4 bases for J; bases not matched to a gene: 4.

The CDR3 nucleotides are TGTGCCAGCAGCGTAACAAGTGGGCCCTCTGGAAACACCATATATTTT. The encoded protein is CASSVTSGPSGNTIYF. V and J are TRBV9 and TRBJ1-3, with D unresolved. Trimming left V 1 base short and J 0 bases short, with 11 bases between. Per germline, CDR1 SGDLS and CDR2 YYNGEE. This CDR3 is built from 16 residues.

This clone showed up just a few times. The J gene is TRBJ1-5, the V gene TRBV28, with 8 bases matching TRBD1. The CDR3 totals 15 residues. CDR1 is MDHEN and CDR2 is SYDVKM in the germline V gene. V shed 5 bases, J shed 3 bases, and the junction held 6 bases outside the gene matches. The CDR3 protein is CASSPTGATNQPQHF. CDR3 bases: TGTGCCAGCAGTCCGACAGGGGCCACCAATCAGCCCCAGCATTTT.

Concerning this clone: A read error may produce the germline difference seen at one junction end. J is TRBJ2-4 and V is TRBV19; weak D call: TRBD2 (6 bases). This CDR3 has 15 amino acids. Germline-derived CDR1 and CDR2 are LNHDA and SQIVND (reference sequence). This CDR3 is CASRGSGLSGPSLSF. The CDR3 bases are TGTGCCAGTAGGGGATCGGGACTCTCAGGGCCCTCCCTATCCTTC.

This chain uses TRBV11-2 with TRBJ1-1; 7 nucleotides agree with TRBD1. The CDR3 runs 15 residues. Germline V lookup: CDR1 SGHAT, CDR2 FQNNGV. V shed 5 bases and J 4 bases; nucleotides not matched to a gene: 10. The CDR3 DNA sequence: TGTGCCAGCAGCAACTACAGGGGAGTCTCCACTGAAGCTTTCTTT. It is translated as CASSNYRGVSTEAFF. Full variable domain (rest looked up from reference TRBV11-2 and TRBJ1-1): EAGVAQSPRYKIIEKRQSVAFWCNPISGHATLYWYQQILGQGPKLLIQFQNNGVVDDSQLPKDRFSAERLKGVDSTLKIQPAKLEDSAVYLCASSNYRGVSTEAFFGQGTRLTVV.